The 21 T cell receptor beta chains listed next were all sequenced from one sample in a study of blood T cell repertoires in COVID-19. Sequencing was performed with immunoSEQ multiplex PCR; in TCRdb, only in-frame clones are kept and a portion is missing. The table records about 300,000 clones, just over 85% of them present only once. Sequenced: PBMCs or T cells enriched from blood (not recorded which). Receptor source: a young woman who had recovered from COVID-19.

J is TRBJ1-1 and V is TRBV30; a possible D gene is TRBD1 (6 bases). The germline V and J ends were trimmed by 3 bases and 1 base, with 12 bases remaining between them. The germline gives CDR1 GTSNPN, CDR2 SVGIG (reference sequence). The CDR3 runs 14 residues. The CDR3 spells CAWRQQGRNTEAFF. DNA for the CDR3: TGTGCCTGGAGACAACAGGGAAGGAACACTGAAGCTTTCTTT.

This chain uses TRBV5-1 with TRBJ1-4, with a possible D match to TRBD1 (6 bases). Trimming removed 0 bases from V and 7 bases from J, with 10 bases in between. The germline gives CDR1 SGHRS, CDR2 YFSETQ. The CDR3 spans 14 residues. This CDR3 reads CASSLGQVGEKLFF. CDR3 nucleotide sequence: TGCGCCAGCAGCTTGGGACAGGTTGGTGAAAAACTGTTTTTT.

This clone was seen only once. The chain uses TRBV24-1 and TRBJ1-4, with TRBD1 matching 11 bases. CDR3 length equals 16 residues. V lost 9 bases, J lost 8 bases, and 13 bases stayed unmatched. Germline V gives CDR1 KGHDR, CDR2 SFDVKD. The CDR3 loop reads CATRKPRTGGKEKLFF. The CDR3 DNA reads TGTGCCACCCGAAAGCCTAGGACAGGGGGCAAGGAAAAACTGTTTTTT.

This clone was seen a few times. Other DNA sequences in this sample translate to the same CDR3. The chain combines TRBV30 with TRBJ2-7, with D perhaps TRBD2 (5 bases). Germline V gene lookup returns CDR1 GTSNPN and CDR2 SVGIG (reference sequence). The length of the CDR3 is 11 residues. V was clipped by 0 bases and J by 7 bases, with 7 bases between them. In nucleotides, the CDR3 is TGTGCCTGGAGTGTCGGCGGGGAGCAGTACTTC. Its protein product is CAWSVGGEQYF.

The chain links TRBV6-2 or TRBV6-3 to TRBJ2-7; D gene uncertain. Looked up from germline, CDR1 is MNHEY and CDR2 is SVGEGT. The V end lost 2 bases, the J end lost 7 bases, and 9 bases lay between the germline ends. The CDR3 is made up of 12 amino acids. The CDR3 DNA follows: TGTGCCAGCAGTTACCCCTCCGAGGAGCAGTACTTC. Its translation: CASSYPSEEQYF.

This rearrangement joins TRBV30 to TRBJ2-5, with 10 bases identical to TRBD2. Germline CDR1 GTSNPN, CDR2 SVGIG (reference sequence). Losses at the gene ends were 2 bases for V and 5 bases for J; bases not matched to a gene: 8. The CDR3 extends over 15 amino acids. DNA of the CDR3: TGTGCCTGGAGTCTCAGCGGGGGGGTTTTCGAGACCCAGTACTTC. The encoded protein is CAWSLSGGVFETQYF.

The chain employs TRBV4-1 and TRBJ2-2, with TRBD2 identical over 7 bases. Germline values: CDR1 MGHRA, CDR2 YSYEKL. The CDR3 sequence is 16 residues long. The ends lost 1 base at V and 6 bases at J; junction bases unmatched: 8. CDR3 nucleotides: TGCGCCAGCAGCCAAGGACTAGCCCCGGTCGCCGGGGAGCTGTTTTTT. This translates into CASSQGLAPVAGELFF.

The V gene is TRBV12-5, the J gene TRBJ1-5; 7 bases line up with TRBD1. J lost 4 bases, V lost 7 bases, and 7 bases had no gene match. The CDR3 sequence is 14 residues long. CDR1 is LGHNT, CDR2 FRNRAP, per germline. The CDR3 loop is CASESTGLNQPQHF. The CDR3 DNA sequence: TGTGCTAGTGAGTCGACAGGGCTAAATCAGCCCCAGCATTTT.

CDR3 DNA: TGTGCCAGACATACCGCCCGGGAGGGGGCCTACGAGCAGTACTTC. Amino acid sequence: CARHTAREGAYEQYF. This chain links TRBV2 with TRBJ2-7, with 8 bases fitting TRBD2. J gave up 2 bases and V 9 bases, and 12 bases lay outside the gene matches. The germline V gene has CDR1 SNHLY and CDR2 FYNNEI. The CDR3 has 15 amino acids.

The chain uses TRBV28 and TRBJ2-1, with 11 bases fitting TRBD2. V lost 7 bases to trimming and J lost 6 bases; unmatched junction nucleotides: 8. The germline V gene encodes CDR1 MDHEN and CDR2 SYDVKM. The CDR3 covers 15 residues. CDR3 sequence: CASTIAGGWGNEQFF. The CDR3 DNA reads as TGTGCCAGCACCATAGCGGGAGGGTGGGGCAATGAGCAGTTCTTC.

The genes are TRBV5-1 and TRBJ2-7; 11 bases fit TRBD1. The germline CDR1 and CDR2 sequences are SGHRS and YFSETQ. With 2 bases clipped from V and 7 bases from J, the junction kept 5 bases outside the gene matches. The CDR3 loop spans 14 amino acids. DNA for the CDR3: TGCGCCAGCAGCTTCCGGGACAGGGGGTGGGAGCAGTACTTC. This translates into CASSFRDRGWEQYF.

V and J are TRBV5-5 and TRBJ1-1, with 7 bases matching TRBD1. Germline-derived CDR1 and CDR2 are SGHKS and YYEKEE (reference sequence). V lost 4 bases, J lost 4 bases, and 4 bases stayed unmatched. There are 13 residues in the CDR3. CDR3 protein: CASSRGLGTEAFF. CDR3 coding DNA: TGTGCCAGCAGCAGGGGGCTCGGCACTGAAGCTTTCTTT. The whole variable domain, remainder taken from reference TRBV5-5 and TRBJ1-1, is DAGVTQSPTHLIKTRGQQVTLRCSPISGHKSVSWYQQVLGQGPQFIFQYYEKEERGRGNFPDRFSARQFPNYSSELNVNALLLGDSALYLCASSRGLGTEAFFGQGTRLTVV.

This chain links TRBV9 with TRBJ1-5; D remains unclear. Germline values: CDR1 SGDLS, CDR2 YYNGEE. V was clipped by 0 bases and J by 4 bases, with 5 bases between them. CDR3 length: 13 residues. In DNA form, the CDR3 reads TGTGCCAGCAGCGTAGAATATAATCAGCCCCAGCATTTT. As protein: CASSVEYNQPQHF.

V usage is TRBV9 and J usage is TRBJ2-5; TRBD2 agrees at 16 bases. CDR3 length: 17 amino acids. Germline V CDR1 and CDR2: SGDLS, YYNGEE. The V segment lost 4 bases and the J segment 5 bases; nucleotides outside the gene matches: 8. The CDR3 DNA is TGTGCCAGCAGCTCTGGGACTAGCGGGGGGGCGGAGGAGACCCAGTACTTC. Translation gives CASSSGTSGGAEETQYF. Full variable domain (remainder filled in from reference TRBV9 and TRBJ2-5): DSGVTQTPKHLITATGQRVTLRCSPRSGDLSVYWYQQSLDQGLQFLIQYYNGEERAKGNILERFSAQQFPDLHSELNLSSLELGDSALYFCASSSGTSGGAEETQYFGPGTRLLVL.

In DNA form, the CDR3 reads TGTGCCATCAGTGAGTCGCTGGGACAGACCGAAGCTTTCTTT. The encoded protein is CAISESLGQTEAFF. The chain uses TRBV10-3 and TRBJ1-1, with TRBD1 matching over 7 bases. CDR3 length equals 14 residues. Per germline, CDR1 ENHRY and CDR2 SYGVKD. The junction had 6 bases not matched to a gene; V was cut back by 0 bases and J by 8 bases.

The chain is built from TRBV9 and TRBJ2-7, with a tentative D call TRBD2 (6 bases). Germline V lookup: CDR1 SGDLS, CDR2 YYNGEE. V dropped 0 bases and J dropped 0 bases, with 7 bases sitting between them. The CDR3 runs to 14 residues. CDR3 sequence reads: CASSVVGGSYEQYF. As DNA, the CDR3 is TGTGCCAGCAGCGTAGTGGGGGGCTCCTACGAGCAGTACTTC. The variable domain in full, completed from reference TRBV9 and TRBJ2-7, reads DSGVTQTPKHLITATGQRVTLRCSPRSGDLSVYWYQQSLDQGLQFLIQYYNGEERAKGNILERFSAQQFPDLHSELNLSSLELGDSALYFCASSVVGGSYEQYFGPGTRLTVT.

This clone has only one observation. The rearrangement joins TRBV5-1 to TRBJ2-7; 7 nucleotides agree with TRBD2. CDR3 length: 15 amino acids. J was trimmed by 1 base and V by 3 bases; bases with no gene match: 7. Germline assignment: CDR1 SGHRS and CDR2 YFSETQ. This CDR3 is CASSSASGVSYEQYF. The CDR3 DNA is TGCGCCAGCAGCTCGGCCAGCGGGGTGTCCTACGAGCAGTACTTC. The variable domain in full, with the rest retrieved from reference TRBV5-1 and TRBJ2-7, is KAGVTQTPRYLIKTRGQQVTLSCSPISGHRSVSWYQQTPGQGLQFLFEYFSETQRNKGNFPGRFSGRQFSNSRSEMNVSTLELGDSALYLCASSSASGVSYEQYFGPGTRLTVT.

Points on this clone: An end of the junction does not agree with germline; a read error may underlie this. V is TRBV30 and J is TRBJ2-7; D remains unclear. CDR1 and CDR2 (germline): GTSNPN, SVGIG (reference sequence). There are 12 residues in the CDR3. The CDR3 region has the DNA TGTGCCTGGAGTGAGTCCGCGATAGAGCGGTACTTC. This gives the protein CAWSESAIERYF.

V usage is TRBV6-5 and J usage is TRBJ1-1, with 7 nucleotides matching TRBD1. The V and J ends lost 6 bases and 7 bases, in that order; junction bases with no gene match: 8. CDR1 and CDR2 (germline): MNHEY, SVGAGI. The CDR3 has 13 amino acids. The CDR3: CASRGTALLEAFF. Here the CDR3 DNA reads TGTGCCAGCAGGGGGACAGCCCTCCTTGAAGCTTTCTTT.

V usage is TRBV29-1 and J usage is TRBJ2-1; weak D call: TRBD2 (6 bases). Germline CDR1 reads SQVTM; CDR2 reads ANQGSEA. The CDR3 sequence is 15 residues long. With 6 bases removed from V and 0 bases from J, the gap between germline ends came to 15 bases. The CDR3 loop reads CSVNVDGSSYNEQFF. The CDR3, as DNA: TGCAGCGTCAACGTCGACGGGAGCTCCTACAATGAGCAGTTCTTC.

This clone has more than one count but fewer than ten. The rearrangement uses TRBV4-1 and TRBJ2-7, with D tentatively TRBD2 (6 bases). V gave up 4 bases and J gave up 5 bases, with 18 bases separating them. The CDR3 is made up of 15 amino acids. Germline-derived CDR1 and CDR2 are MGHRA and YSYEKL. The CDR3 bases are TGCGCCAGCAGCCTATATGCGGGAAGCCCCGACGAGCAGTACTTC. This translates into CASSLYAGSPDEQYF.